The sequence of this T cell receptor beta chain was determined in a study of shared clonotypes between healthy human individuals. Across the whole study: Donor ages ranged 18 to 49 years: a couple of women, a few men. CD4 naive cells filled three plates per donor, CD4 memory three, CD8 naive two and CD8 memory one.

Nashville, Tennessee was home to all donors, who were Caucasian adults. A CD45RA+ naive subset and a CD45RA-negative memory subset were split from CD4+ cells. V was pared by 0 bases and J by 3 bases, with 12 bases between. This CDR3 contains 15 residues. Germline V gene sequence: CDR1 GTSNPN, CDR2 SVGIG (reference sequence). Profiled with immunoSEQ multiplex PCR; TCRdb holds only in-frame clones, not every one. The data show 800,000 to 1,200,000 clones, around 78% seen once. Material: memory CD4+ T cells from PBMCs. The subset denotes: CD45RA-negative fraction. This rearrangement joins TRBV30 to TRBJ2-4; D not resolved. This sequence originates from a man younger than 35 in good health. Some clones in this sample may be carry-over from other donors' samples. In DNA, the CDR3 is TGTGCCTGGAGTGTAAGGTTAAGGGACAAAAACATTCAGTACTTC. This sequence encodes CAWSVRLRDKNIQYF.